These T cell receptor beta chains were read from a single sample in a study of response to subunit inactivated influenza vaccine. TCRdb used MiXCR to reprocess the RT-PCR reads, holding one entry per CDR3 protein. The table includes 450,000 to 600,000 distinct CDR3 sequences, about 8% detected once. The sample consisted of PBMCs from blood, taken roughly 24 months after vaccination. All receptors come from a man between 50 and 75 years old who received an inactivated influenza vaccine. The CDR3 runs from the conserved cysteine through the conserved F or W. Fields, in order: clone size, J gene, D gene, V gene, CDR3 protein, CDR3 DNA. A D gene is named only where the DNA matches it firmly. Clone size is given for some rows only: seen once, a few or many times, or a class if the clone is expanded.

>NA|TRBJ1-1|NA|TRBV28
CASTLPWNTEAFF
TGTGCCAGCACCCTCCCATGGAACACTGAAGCTTTCTTT
>many|TRBJ1-1|NA|TRBV20-1
CSATAQLEAFF
TGCAGTGCTACAGCCCAGTTAGAAGCTTTCTTT
>many|TRBJ2-3|NA|TRBV20-1
CSASRVGPSTDTQYF
TGCAGTGCTAGTAGGGTAGGCCCCAGCACAGATACGCAGTATTTT
>many|TRBJ2-1|NA|TRBV3-1
CASSRSNEQFF
TGTGCCAGCAGCCGGAGCAATGAGCAGTTCTTC
>NA|TRBJ1-2|TRBD1|TRBV28
CASSLGGTGEGYGYTF
TGTGCCAGCAGTTTAGGGGGGACAGGGGAGGGCTATGGCTACACCTTC
>NA|TRBJ2-3|TRBD2|TRBV30
CAWTSGISTDTQYF
TGTGCCTGGACTAGCGGGATAAGCACAGATACGCAGTATTTT
>NA|TRBJ2-7|TRBD2|TRBV18
CASSPSGTYEQYF
TGTGCCAGCTCCCCTAGCGGAACCTACGAGCAGTACTTC
>many|TRBJ2-5|NA|TRBV29-1
CSVGYRETQYF
TGCAGCGTTGGCTACCGAGAGACCCAGTACTTC
>many|TRBJ2-3|TRBD1|TRBV6-2/TRBV6-3
CASRRTGGSDTQYF
TGTGCCAGCAGGCGGACAGGGGGCTCAGATACGCAGTATTTT
>many|TRBJ2-1|TRBD2|TRBV4-3
CASSQDMGTSDLYGNEQFF
TGCGCCAGCAGCCAAGATATGGGGACTAGCGACTTATATGGCAATGAGCAGTTCTTC
>NA|TRBJ2-1|TRBD2|TRBV20-1
CSAHSGGHYNEQFF
TGCAGTGCACACAGCGGGGGCCACTACAATGAGCAGTTCTTC
>few|TRBJ1-3|NA|TRBV7-2
CASSFRGLSGNTIYF
TGTGCCAGCAGCTTCAGGGGACTGTCTGGAAACACCATATATTTT
>few|TRBJ1-5|NA|TRBV6-1
CASTPRQGPNQPQHF
TGTGCCAGCACCCCTAGGCAGGGGCCTAATCAGCCCCAGCATTTT
>many|TRBJ1-5|NA|TRBV12-3/TRBV12-4
CASSPGGGSNQPQHF
TGTGCCAGCAGTCCCGGGGGGGGGAGCAATCAGCCCCAGCATTTT
>NA|TRBJ2-3|TRBD2|TRBV20-1
CSARDQGLAGVPQYF
TGCAGTGCTAGGGACCAGGGACTAGCGGGGGTTCCGCAGTATTTT
>few|TRBJ2-7|NA|TRBV7-9
CASSLGFSDYERYF
TGTGCCAGCAGCTTGGGGTTTTCCGACTACGAGCGGTACTTC
>few|TRBJ2-2|NA|TRBV10-3
CAISTSVRGNTGELFF
TGTGCCATCAGTACCTCGGTCAGGGGGAACACCGGGGAGCTGTTTTTT
>NA|TRBJ1-5|NA|TRBV2
CASSETLGGLLNQPQHF
TGTGCCAGCAGTGAAACCCTGGGCGGGCTCCTCAATCAGCCCCAGCATTTT
>few|TRBJ1-4|NA|TRBV4-3
CASSHTTGGLEKLFF
TGCGCCAGCAGCCACACGACAGGAGGCCTTGAAAAACTGTTTTTT
>NA|TRBJ2-7|NA|TRBV7-2
CASSPHMAYEQYF
TGTGCCAGCAGCCCACACATGGCCTACGAGCAGTACTTC
>few|TRBJ1-2|TRBD1|TRBV6-5
CASSSDRGWVNYGYTF
TGTGCCAGCAGTTCCGACAGGGGGTGGGTTAACTATGGCTACACCTTC
>few|TRBJ2-7|TRBD1|TRBV6-2/TRBV6-3
CASSKLRDRGLEQYF
TGTGCCAGCAGTAAACTCCGGGACAGGGGGCTTGAGCAGTACTTC
>many|TRBJ2-7|NA|TRBV7-9
CASSLAREYEQYF
TGTGCCAGCAGCTTAGCGAGAGAATACGAGCAGTACTTC
>few|TRBJ2-3|TRBD2|TRBV12-3/TRBV12-4
CASSWASGGNTDTQYF
TGTGCCAGCAGTTGGGCTAGCGGGGGGAACACAGATACGCAGTATTTT
>NA|TRBJ2-2|TRBD1|TRBV9
CASSHLLGGTGGTGELFF
TGTGCCAGCAGCCACCTTTTAGGAGGGACAGGCGGCACCGGGGAGCTGTTTTTT
>few|TRBJ2-2|NA|TRBV12-3/TRBV12-4
CASSLSSSTGELFF
TGTGCCAGCAGTTTGAGTAGCTCCACCGGGGAGCTGTTTTTT
>few|TRBJ2-7|NA|TRBV18
CASSPLIRGREQYF
TGTGCCAGCTCACCACTCATACGGGGTCGCGAGCAGTACTTC
>many|TRBJ2-2|NA|TRBV5-1
CASSLEVRANTGELFF
TGCGCCAGCAGCTTGGAGGTCAGGGCGAACACCGGGGAGCTGTTTTTT
>many|TRBJ2-7|NA|TRBV11-2
CASSLVHQTSYEQYF
TGTGCCAGCAGCTTAGTGCACCAGACCTCCTACGAGCAGTACTTC
>NA|TRBJ2-5|NA|TRBV6-5
CASSYLNSGRETQYF
TGTGCCAGCAGTTACTTAAACTCAGGCCGGGAGACCCAGTACTTC
>few|TRBJ2-4|TRBD2|TRBV20-1
CSSTRGLAGGPTKNIQYF
TGCAGTTCAACCAGAGGACTAGCGGGAGGTCCCACCAAAAACATTCAGTACTTC
>many|TRBJ2-7|TRBD2|TRBV20-1
CSAVAGAYSYEQYF
TGCAGTGCCGTAGCGGGGGCTTACTCCTACGAGCAGTACTTC
>few|TRBJ1-5|NA|TRBV4-2
CASSPHLNQPQHF
TGTGCCAGCAGCCCCCACCTCAATCAGCCCCAGCATTTT
>many|TRBJ2-7|NA|TRBV4-3
CASSQDFQEAYEQYF
TGCGCCAGCAGCCAAGATTTCCAGGAGGCCTACGAGCAGTACTTC
>many|TRBJ2-1|TRBD1|TRBV9
CASSVEAKGAQPHNEQFF
TGTGCCAGCAGCGTAGAGGCTAAGGGGGCGCAACCACACAATGAGCAGTTCTTC
>NA|TRBJ1-5|NA|TRBV6-1
CASRPRAGGPQHF
TGTGCCAGCAGACCCCGAGCCGGCGGGCCCCAGCATTTT
>few|TRBJ2-2|NA|TRBV29-1
CSGDLRGTGELFF
TGCAGCGGGGACTTGCGGGGCACCGGGGAGCTGTTTTTT
>few|TRBJ2-2|NA|TRBV5-1
CASSFGRNTGELFF
TGCGCCAGCAGCTTTGGGAGGAACACCGGGGAGCTGTTTTTT
>many|TRBJ2-7|NA|TRBV7-2
CASSFTGMSYEQYF
TGTGCCAGCAGCTTTACCGGGATGTCCTACGAGCAGTACTTC
>NA|TRBJ2-7|NA|TRBV10-3
CAPIRLARKASDVYEQYF
TGTGCCCCCATTCGGCTGGCGCGAAAGGCTAGCGATGTCTACGAGCAGTACTTC
>many|TRBJ1-2|NA|TRBV29-1
CSVERGGYGYTF
TGCAGCGTTGAACGGGGCGGTTATGGCTACACCTTC
>few|TRBJ2-5|NA|TRBV7-2
CASSFDIQETQYF
TGTGCCAGCAGCTTTGACATTCAAGAGACCCAGTACTTC
>few|TRBJ1-2|NA|TRBV6-1
CASSEPGRSIYGYTF
TGTGCCAGCAGTGAACCCGGACGGAGCATCTATGGCTACACCTTC
>many|TRBJ2-3|NA|TRBV7-9
CASRSRLVTDTQYF
TGTGCCAGCAGATCAAGACTAGTTACAGATACGCAGTATTTT
>many|TRBJ2-1|TRBD1|TRBV3-1
CASSQDIGDRAYNEQFF
TGTGCCAGCAGCCAAGATATTGGGGACAGGGCCTACAATGAGCAGTTCTTC